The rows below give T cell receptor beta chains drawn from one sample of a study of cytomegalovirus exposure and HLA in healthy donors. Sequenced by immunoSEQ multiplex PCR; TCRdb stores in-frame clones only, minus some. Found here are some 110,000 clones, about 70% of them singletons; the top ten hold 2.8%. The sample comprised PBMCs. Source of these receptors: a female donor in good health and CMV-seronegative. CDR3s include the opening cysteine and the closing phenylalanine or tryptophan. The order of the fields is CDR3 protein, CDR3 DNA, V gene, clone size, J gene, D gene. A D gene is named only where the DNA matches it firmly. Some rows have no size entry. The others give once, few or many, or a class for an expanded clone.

CASSFPGSLEQYF TGTGCCAGCAGCTTTCCAGGATCCCTCGAGCAGTACTTC TRBV5-4 . TRBJ2-7 .
CASSYMEGNEQYF TGTGCCAGCAGCTACATGGAGGGGAACGAGCAGTACTTC TRBV6-5 few TRBJ2-7 .
CAISQENTGELFF TGTGCCATCAGCCAGGAGAACACCGGGGAGCTGTTTTTT TRBV10-3 . TRBJ2-2 .
CASSDRDLTKRGYTF TGTGCCAGTAGTGACCGGGATCTCACAAAGCGAGGCTACACCTTC TRBV19 . TRBJ1-2 .
CATHPLGEAFF TGTGCCACCCACCCTCTCGGTGAAGCTTTCTTT TRBV18 . TRBJ1-1 .
CASSRIGTGGNQPQHF TGTGCCAGCAGCCGAATCGGGACAGGGGGCAATCAGCCCCAGCATTTT TRBV7-2 . TRBJ1-5 TRBD1
CASSFGPQRLNEQYF TGTGCCAGCAGCTTCGGACCGCAGCGGTTGAACGAGCAGTACTTC TRBV7-3 . TRBJ2-7 .
CASSLEQGTDTQYF TGTGCCAGCAGCTTGGAACAGGGCACAGATACGCAGTATTTT TRBV5-4 . TRBJ2-3 .
CASSDRGNTEAFF TGCGCCAGCAGTGACAGGGGGAACACTGAAGCTTTCTTT TRBV10-2 few TRBJ1-1 .
CASSLLGGNSYNEQFF TGTGCCAGCAGCTTACTAGGCGGGAACTCCTACAATGAGCAGTTCTTC TRBV7-9 . TRBJ2-1 .
CASSYSRGTEAFF TGTGCCAGCAGTTACTCCCGGGGCACTGAAGCTTTCTTT TRBV6-6 once TRBJ1-1 .
CAIGTSGPANEQYF TGTGCCATCGGGACTAGCGGTCCGGCCAACGAGCAGTACTTC TRBV10-3 . TRBJ2-7 TRBD2
CASSISAWGDYGYTF TGTGCCAGTAGTATATCCGCTTGGGGGGACTATGGCTACACCTTC TRBV19 once TRBJ1-2 .
CAISRTLAGAADTQYF TGTGCCATCAGCCGGACGCTAGCGGGAGCTGCAGATACGCAGTATTTT TRBV10-3 . TRBJ2-3 TRBD2
CASSQDLGTKGEQYF TGCGCCAGCAGCCAAGACCTCGGGACTAAGGGGGAGCAGTACTTC TRBV4-3 . TRBJ2-7 TRBD2
CASSPPGRTAFTGELFF TGTGCCAGCTCACCACCGGGTAGGACAGCCTTCACCGGGGAGCTGTTTTTT TRBV18 . TRBJ2-2 .
CAWSVGSGTDTQYF TGTGCCTGGAGTGTTGGCTCAGGCACAGATACGCAGTATTTT TRBV30 once TRBJ2-3 .
CASSTSGGNEQYF TGTGCCAGTAGTACGAGCGGGGGCAACGAGCAGTACTTC TRBV19 . TRBJ2-7 TRBD2
CASAPGAARHYEQYF TGTGCTAGTGCCCCTGGGGCAGCCCGGCACTACGAGCAGTACTTC TRBV12-5 . TRBJ2-7 .
CASSPRYINEKLFF TGTGCCAGCAGTCCGCGGTACATCAATGAAAAACTGTTTTTT TRBV28 . TRBJ1-4 .
CASTMTDLNYGYTF TGTGCCAGCACCATGACAGACCTCAACTATGGCTACACCTTC TRBV9 . TRBJ1-2 .
CASSPNAGNSGYTF TGCGCCAGCAGCCCTAATGCGGGGAATTCGGGCTACACCTTC TRBV4-1 few TRBJ1-2 .
CASSRTRGTAGELFF TGTGCCAGCAGCCGTACCCGGGGAACAGCCGGGGAGCTGTTTTTT TRBV7-8 . TRBJ2-2 .
CASSPSGTTDTQYF TGTGCCAGCAGCCCTAGCGGGACCACAGATACGCAGTATTTT TRBV5-4 . TRBJ2-3 TRBD2
CASGRWTSGRADTQYF TGTGCTAGTGGTAGATGGACTAGCGGGAGGGCAGATACGCAGTATTTT TRBV12-5 . TRBJ2-3 TRBD2